This T cell receptor beta chain was captured by sequencing in a study of blood T cell repertoires in COVID-19. The repertoire was sequenced with immunoSEQ multiplex PCR; TCRdb's copy has only in-frame clones and lacks some. The table records a few hundred thousand clones, approximately 85% of them present only once. From germline, CDR1 is SEHNR and CDR2 FQNEAQ (reference sequence). V was trimmed by 0 bases and J by 2 bases, leaving 7 bases between them. The CDR3 totals 14 residues. Among Cohort 3 donors, those recovered had two negative PCRs, clearance, or symptom resolution. Sequenced material: PBMCs or T cells enriched from blood (not recorded which). The chain links TRBV7-9 to TRBJ1-2; D is uncertain. The TCR comes from a woman in her twenties or thirties who had recovered from COVID-19. The CDR3: CASSLAGSNYGYTF. CDR3 bases: TGTGCCAGCAGCTTAGCCGGTTCAAACTATGGCTACACCTTC.